The rows below give T cell receptor beta chains drawn from one sample of a study of blood T cell repertoires in COVID-19. The repertoire was sequenced with immunoSEQ multiplex PCR; TCRdb's copy has only in-frame clones and lacks some. Among roughly 62,000 clones listed, nearly 80% were seen once. The specimen was peripheral blood. The receptors derive from a human donor in a cohort sampled during active COVID-19. The CDR3 runs from the conserved cysteine through the conserved F or W. D genes are given only for firm matches. Clone size is given for some rows only: seen once, a few or many times, or a class if the clone is expanded.

abundance	v_gene	d_gene	len	j_gene	CDR3aa	CDR3nt
-	TRBV2	TRBD1	14	TRBJ1-4	CASNLGQGGEKLFF	TGTGCCAGCAACCTGGGACAGGGAGGTGAAAAACTGTTTTTT
-	TRBV7-9	TRBD1	16	TRBJ1-1	CASSFGRGDRGPEAFF	TGTGCCAGCAGCTTCGGAAGAGGGGACAGGGGTCCTGAAGCTTTCTTT
-	TRBV7-2	-	15	TRBJ1-5	CASSLVVGSYQPQHF	TGTGCCAGCAGCTTAGTGGTGGGCTCCTATCAGCCCCAGCATTTT
-	TRBV5-1	-	15	TRBJ2-2	CASSLGRVNTGELFF	TGCGCCAGCAGCTTGGGACGGGTTAACACCGGGGAGCTGTTTTTT
-	TRBV7-2	TRBD1	14	TRBJ1-6	CASSTGGVRSPLHF	TGTGCCAGCAGCACAGGGGGCGTACGATCACCCCTCCACTTT
-	TRBV19	-	15	TRBJ1-2	CASSIGGGTSYGYTF	TGTGCCAGTAGTATAGGGGGAGGAACAAGCTATGGCTACACCTTC
-	TRBV9	TRBD2	16	TRBJ2-1	CASSVAGRGGRNEQFF	TGTGCCAGCAGCGTAGCGGGTCGGGGAGGGCGTAATGAGCAGTTCTTC
-	TRBV2	-	13	TRBJ2-7	CASTSGTSWEQYF	TGTGCCAGCACCTCCGGGACTTCCTGGGAGCAGTACTTC
few	TRBV3-1/TRBV3-2	-	13	TRBJ1-2	CASSQGWGVGYTF	TGTGCCAGCAGCCAAGGGTGGGGCGTTGGCTACACCTTC
once	TRBV27	TRBD2	16	TRBJ2-7	CASRLSLAGGPSQQYF	TGTGCCAGCAGGCTATCCCTAGCGGGAGGCCCTTCGCAGCAGTACTTC
-	TRBV24-1	TRBD2	15	TRBJ2-1	CATSDFPWRGNEQFF	TGTGCCACCAGTGATTTCCCCTGGCGGGGGAATGAGCAGTTCTTC
-	TRBV6-4	-	14	TRBJ2-1	CASSEGDWRNEQFF	TGTGCCAGCAGTGAAGGTGACTGGCGGAATGAGCAGTTCTTC
-	TRBV28	TRBD2	17	TRBJ2-7	CASSFWGFRTRLYEQYF	TGTGCCAGCAGTTTTTGGGGTTTCAGGACTAGGTTATACGAGCAGTACTTC
-	TRBV7-6	-	15	TRBJ2-2	CASSFRQGRDGELFF	TGTGCCAGCAGCTTCCGACAGGGGAGGGACGGGGAGCTGTTTTTT
-	TRBV4-1	TRBD2	19	TRBJ2-2	CASSQESLAGGYSIGELFF	TGCGCCAGCAGCCAAGAATCCCTAGCGGGAGGGTATAGTATCGGGGAGCTGTTTTTT
-	TRBV6-5	TRBD2	15	TRBJ2-1	CASSRTSATYNEQFF	TGTGCCAGCAGTCGGACTAGCGCCACTTACAATGAGCAGTTCTTC
-	TRBV24-1	TRBD1	15	TRBJ2-5	CATSDRQGSKETQYF	TGTGCCACCAGTGACCGACAGGGGTCGAAAGAGACCCAGTACTTC
many	TRBV6-6	-	16	TRBJ2-2	CASSYPQGSGTGELFF	TGTGCCAGCAGTTACCCTCAGGGGTCGGGCACCGGGGAGCTGTTTTTT
few	TRBV5-1	TRBD1	14	TRBJ1-1	CASSVGQGNTEAFF	TGCGCCAGCAGCGTGGGACAGGGGAACACTGAAGCTTTCTTT
-	TRBV6-5	TRBD2	16	TRBJ2-1	CASSYGGLAAYNEQFF	TGTGCCAGCAGTTACGGGGGACTAGCGGCTTACAATGAGCAGTTCTTC
-	TRBV12-5	-	17	TRBJ1-4	CASGLVPYRSANEKLFF	TGTGCTAGTGGTTTGGTTCCCTACAGGAGTGCTAATGAAAAACTGTTTTTT
-	TRBV30	TRBD1	14	TRBJ2-2	CASLGQLFTGELFF	TGTGCCTCCTTGGGACAGCTTTTCACCGGGGAGCTGTTTTTT